The TCR beta chain described here comes from a study of blood T cell repertoires in COVID-19. About the research overall: Whether acute or convalescent, the COVID-19 samples came from the United States, Italy and Spain. The cDNA or gDNA used as material had been derived from T cells, B-cell-depleted T cells, or PBMCs.

This CDR3 is built from 13 residues. V shed 8 bases and J shed 4 bases, with 12 bases lying between them. In the study's own analysis: Reference gene primer amplification gave estimated nucleated cell counts. This table comes from immunoSEQ multiplex PCR, and its TCRdb copy is limited to in-frame clones, with some not included. V and J calls and clone size are copied from that table; D and trimming were computed from the DNA. The sample consists of some 180,000 clones, nearly 90% of them appearing once. The sample taken for sequencing was peripheral blood. The clonotype comes from a man in his fifties or sixties with active or convalescent COVID-19. The V and J genes are TRBV12-3 or TRBV12-4 and TRBJ1-3; D gene uncertain. The CDR3 DNA is TGTGCCAGCGAGGTGATTCGGGGAAACACCATATATTTT. It is translated as CASEVIRGNTIYF.